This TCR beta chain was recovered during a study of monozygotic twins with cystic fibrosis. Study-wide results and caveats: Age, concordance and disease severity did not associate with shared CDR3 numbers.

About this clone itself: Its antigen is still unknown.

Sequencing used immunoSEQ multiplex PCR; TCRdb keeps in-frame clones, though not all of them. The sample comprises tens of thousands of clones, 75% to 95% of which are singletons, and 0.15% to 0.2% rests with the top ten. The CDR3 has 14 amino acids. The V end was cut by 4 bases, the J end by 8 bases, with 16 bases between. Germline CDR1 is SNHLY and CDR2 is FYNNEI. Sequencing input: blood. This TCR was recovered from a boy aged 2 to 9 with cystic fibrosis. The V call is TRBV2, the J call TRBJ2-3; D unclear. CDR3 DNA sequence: TGTGCCAGCAGTGGCGAACTCTTGGGTGGTACGCAGTATTTT. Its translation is CASSGELLGGTQYF.